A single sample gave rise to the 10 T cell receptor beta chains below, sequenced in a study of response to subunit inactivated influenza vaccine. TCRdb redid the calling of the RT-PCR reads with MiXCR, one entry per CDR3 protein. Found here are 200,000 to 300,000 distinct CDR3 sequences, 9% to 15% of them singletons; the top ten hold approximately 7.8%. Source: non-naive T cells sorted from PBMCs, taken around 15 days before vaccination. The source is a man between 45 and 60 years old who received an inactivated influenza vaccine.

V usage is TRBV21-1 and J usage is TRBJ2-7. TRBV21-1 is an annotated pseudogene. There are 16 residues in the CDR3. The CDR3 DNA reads TGTGCCAGCAGCAAGCATGGGGAAGAACCCCCCTACGAGCAGTACTTC. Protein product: CASSKHGEEPPYEQYF.

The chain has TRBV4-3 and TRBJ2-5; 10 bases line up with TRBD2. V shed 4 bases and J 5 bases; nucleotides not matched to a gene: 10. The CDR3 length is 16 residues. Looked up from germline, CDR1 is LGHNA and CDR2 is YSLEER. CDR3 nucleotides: TGCGCCAGCAGCCCCCTAGGAGCGGGAGGGCCGGAGACCCAGTACTTC. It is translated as CASSPLGAGGPETQYF.

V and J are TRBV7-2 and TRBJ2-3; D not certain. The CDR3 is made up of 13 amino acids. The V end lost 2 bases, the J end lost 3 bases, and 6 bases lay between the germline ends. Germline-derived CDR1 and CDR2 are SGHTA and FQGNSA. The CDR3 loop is CASSLSATDTQYF. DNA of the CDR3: TGTGCCAGCAGCTTATCAGCAACAGATACGCAGTATTTT. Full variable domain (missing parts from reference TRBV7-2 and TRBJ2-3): GAGVSQSPSNKVTEKGKDVELRCDPISGHTALYWYRQSLGQGLEFLIYFQGNSAPDKSGLPSDRFSAERTGGSVSTLTIQRTQQEDSAVYLCASSLSATDTQYFGPGTRLTVL.

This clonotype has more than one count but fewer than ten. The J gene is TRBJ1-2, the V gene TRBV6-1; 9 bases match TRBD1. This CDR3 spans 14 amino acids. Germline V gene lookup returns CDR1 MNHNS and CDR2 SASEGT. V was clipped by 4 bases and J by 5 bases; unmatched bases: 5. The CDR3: CASSVAGTGYGYTF. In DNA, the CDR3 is TGTGCCAGCAGTGTGGCGGGGACAGGGTATGGCTACACCTTC.

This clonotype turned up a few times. CDR3 bases: TGTGCCAGCAGCCCCCGAGGGGATCAGCCCCAGCATTTT. This translates into CASSPRGDQPQHF. The chain carries TRBV11-2 and TRBJ1-5, with TRBD1 as a possible D gene (5 bases). Germline V lookup: CDR1 SGHAT, CDR2 FQNNGV. Trimming removed 5 bases from V and 5 bases from J, with 10 bases in between. The CDR3 is 13 amino acids.

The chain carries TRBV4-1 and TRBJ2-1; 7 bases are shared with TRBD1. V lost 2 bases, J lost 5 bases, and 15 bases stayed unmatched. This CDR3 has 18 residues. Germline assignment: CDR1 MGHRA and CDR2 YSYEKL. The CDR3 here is CASSQWTGTIGKDNEQFF. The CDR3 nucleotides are TGCGCCAGCAGCCAATGGACAGGCACCATCGGGAAGGACAATGAGCAGTTCTTC.

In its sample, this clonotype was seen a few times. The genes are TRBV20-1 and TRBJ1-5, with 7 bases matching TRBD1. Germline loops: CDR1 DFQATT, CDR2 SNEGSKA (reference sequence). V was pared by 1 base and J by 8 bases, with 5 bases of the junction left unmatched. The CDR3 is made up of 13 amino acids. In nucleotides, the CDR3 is TGCAGTGCTAGAGTTCCACAGGGGAAGCCCCAGCATTTT. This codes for CSARVPQGKPQHF.

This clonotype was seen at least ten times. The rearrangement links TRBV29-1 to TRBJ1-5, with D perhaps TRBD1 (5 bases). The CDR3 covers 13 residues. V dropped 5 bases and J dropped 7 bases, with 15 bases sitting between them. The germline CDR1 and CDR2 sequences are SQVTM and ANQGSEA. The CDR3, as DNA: TGCAGCGTTTTGACGGGGGGGAACCAGCCCCAGCATTTT. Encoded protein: CSVLTGGNQPQHF.

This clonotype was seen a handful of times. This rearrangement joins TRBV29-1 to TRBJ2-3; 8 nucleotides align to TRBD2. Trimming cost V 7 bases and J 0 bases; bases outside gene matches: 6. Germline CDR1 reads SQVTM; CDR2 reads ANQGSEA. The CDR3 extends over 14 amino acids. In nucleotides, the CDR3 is TGCAGCGCTAAAGCGGGGGCGAGCACAGATACGCAGTATTTT. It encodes CSAKAGASTDTQYF.

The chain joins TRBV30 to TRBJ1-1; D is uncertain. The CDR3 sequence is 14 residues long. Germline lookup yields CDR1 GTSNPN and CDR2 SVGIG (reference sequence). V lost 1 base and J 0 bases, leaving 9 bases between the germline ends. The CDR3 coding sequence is TGTGCCTGGAGTGGTCGCAACATGAACACTGAAGCTTTCTTT. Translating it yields CAWSGRNMNTEAFF. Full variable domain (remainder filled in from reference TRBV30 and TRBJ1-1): SQTIHQWPATLVQPVGSPLSLECTVEGTSNPNLYWYRQAAGRGLQLLFYSVGIGQISSEVPQNLSASRPQDRQFILSSKKLLLSDSGFYLCAWSGRNMNTEAFFGQGTRLTVV.